This T cell receptor beta chain emerged from a study of shared clonotypes between healthy human individuals. Naivety among CD8 cells was defined by CD45RO negativity and positive CCR7 selection, thereby excluding terminally differentiated effector memory CD45RA+ cells. This table comes from immunoSEQ multiplex PCR, and its TCRdb copy is limited to in-frame clones, with some not included. Of over 2,000,000 clones in the sample, roughly 95% were seen once. Points from the study as a whole: The expectation was that sequencing depth would affect clonotype sharing among donors.

Comment on this clone: Its antigen remains unidentified.

Trimming removed 0 bases at V and 3 bases at J, with 12 bases between. The CDR3 is 14 residues long. The germline gives CDR1 GTSNPN, CDR2 SVGIG (reference sequence). Input material: naive CD8+ T cells from PBMCs. This receptor was taken from a man between 18 and 29 years old in good health. Some clones in this sample may be carry-over from other donors' samples. The rearrangement joins TRBV30 to TRBJ2-7; D remains ambiguous. CDR3 residues: CAWSVFTGDYEQYF. CDR3 DNA: TGTGCCTGGAGTGTATTTACGGGCGACTACGAGCAGTACTTC.